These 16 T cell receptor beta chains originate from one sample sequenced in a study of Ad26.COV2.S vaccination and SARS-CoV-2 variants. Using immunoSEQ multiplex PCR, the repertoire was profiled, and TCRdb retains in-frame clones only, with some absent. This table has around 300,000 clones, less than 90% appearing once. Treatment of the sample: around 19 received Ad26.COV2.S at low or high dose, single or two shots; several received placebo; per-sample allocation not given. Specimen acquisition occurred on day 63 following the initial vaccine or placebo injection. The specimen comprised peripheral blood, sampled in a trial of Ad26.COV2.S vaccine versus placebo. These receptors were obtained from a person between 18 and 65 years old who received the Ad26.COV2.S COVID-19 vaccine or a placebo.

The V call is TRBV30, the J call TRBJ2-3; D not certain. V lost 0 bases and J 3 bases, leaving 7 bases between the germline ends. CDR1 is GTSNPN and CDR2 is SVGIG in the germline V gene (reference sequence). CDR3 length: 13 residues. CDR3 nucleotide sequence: TGTGCCTGGAGTGTAAAGGGTACAGATACGCAGTATTTT. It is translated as CAWSVKGTDTQYF.

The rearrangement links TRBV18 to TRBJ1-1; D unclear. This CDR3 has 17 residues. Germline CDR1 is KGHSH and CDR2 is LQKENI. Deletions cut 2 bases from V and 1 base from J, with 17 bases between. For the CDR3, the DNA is TGTGCCAGCTCACCAGGTCATTTTAGGATCTCGAACACTGAAGCTTTCTTT. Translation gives CASSPGHFRISNTEAFF.

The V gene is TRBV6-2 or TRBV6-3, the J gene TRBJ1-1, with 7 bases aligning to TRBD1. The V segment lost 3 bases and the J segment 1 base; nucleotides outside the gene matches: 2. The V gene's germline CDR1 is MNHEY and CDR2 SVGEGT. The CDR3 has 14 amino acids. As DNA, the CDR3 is TGTGCCAGCAGTTATGGGACAGCGAACACTGAAGCTTTCTTT. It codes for CASSYGTANTEAFF.

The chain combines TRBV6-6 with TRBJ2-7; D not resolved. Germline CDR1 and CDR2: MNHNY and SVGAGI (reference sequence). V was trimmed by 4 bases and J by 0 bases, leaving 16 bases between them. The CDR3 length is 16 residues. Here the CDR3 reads CASSSPLIQSSYEQYF. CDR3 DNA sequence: TGTGCCAGCAGTTCCCCCCTAATTCAAAGCTCCTACGAGCAGTACTTC.

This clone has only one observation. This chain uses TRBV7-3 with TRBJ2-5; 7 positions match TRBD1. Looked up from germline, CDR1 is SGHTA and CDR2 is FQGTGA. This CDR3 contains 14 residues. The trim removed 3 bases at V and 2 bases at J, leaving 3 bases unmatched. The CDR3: CASSFTGVQETQYF. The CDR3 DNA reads TGTGCCAGCAGCTTTACAGGGGTGCAAGAGACCCAGTACTTC.

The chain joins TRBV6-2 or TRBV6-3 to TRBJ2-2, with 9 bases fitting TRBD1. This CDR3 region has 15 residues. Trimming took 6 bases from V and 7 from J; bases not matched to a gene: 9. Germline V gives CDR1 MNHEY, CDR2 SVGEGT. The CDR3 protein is CASSPVPGQGGELFF. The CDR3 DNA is TGTGCCAGCAGCCCAGTCCCGGGACAGGGCGGGGAGCTGTTTTTT.

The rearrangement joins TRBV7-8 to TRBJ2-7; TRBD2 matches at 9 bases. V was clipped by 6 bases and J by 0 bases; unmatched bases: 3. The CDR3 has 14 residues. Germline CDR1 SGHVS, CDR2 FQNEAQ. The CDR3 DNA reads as TGTGCCAGCAGGCCTAGCGGGACCTCCTACGAGCAGTACTTC. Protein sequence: CASRPSGTSYEQYF.

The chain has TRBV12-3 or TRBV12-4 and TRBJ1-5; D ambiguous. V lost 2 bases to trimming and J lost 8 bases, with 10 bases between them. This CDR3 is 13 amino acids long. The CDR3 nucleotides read TGTGCCAGCAGTTTAAAGGCAACTGAGCCCCAGCATTTT. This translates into CASSLKATEPQHF.

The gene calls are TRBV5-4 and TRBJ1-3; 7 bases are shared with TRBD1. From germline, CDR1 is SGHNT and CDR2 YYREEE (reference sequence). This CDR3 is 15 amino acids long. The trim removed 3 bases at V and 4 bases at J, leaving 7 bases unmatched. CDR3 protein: CASSYRQGQGNTIYF. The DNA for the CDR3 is TGTGCCAGCAGCTATCGACAGGGACAAGGAAACACCATATATTTT.

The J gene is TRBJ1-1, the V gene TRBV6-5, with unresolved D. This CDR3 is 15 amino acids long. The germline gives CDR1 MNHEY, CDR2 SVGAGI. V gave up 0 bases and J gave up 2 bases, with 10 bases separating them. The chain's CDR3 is CASSYSMGYNTEAFF. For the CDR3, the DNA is TGTGCCAGCAGTTACTCGATGGGATATAACACTGAAGCTTTCTTT.

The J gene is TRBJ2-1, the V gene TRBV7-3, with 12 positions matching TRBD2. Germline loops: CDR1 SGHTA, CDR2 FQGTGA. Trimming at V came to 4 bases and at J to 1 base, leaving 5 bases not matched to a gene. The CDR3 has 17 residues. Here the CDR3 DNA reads TGTGCCAGCAGCTCTCTAGCGGGAGGGGTGTCCTACAATGAGCAGTTCTTC. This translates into CASSSLAGGVSYNEQFF.

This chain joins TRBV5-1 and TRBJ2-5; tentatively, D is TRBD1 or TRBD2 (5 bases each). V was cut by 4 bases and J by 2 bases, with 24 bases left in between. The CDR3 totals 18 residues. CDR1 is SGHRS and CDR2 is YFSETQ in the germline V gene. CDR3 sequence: CASSKDPPGPLRQETQYF. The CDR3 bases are TGCGCCAGCAGCAAAGATCCACCGGGGCCCCTAAGACAAGAGACCCAGTACTTC.

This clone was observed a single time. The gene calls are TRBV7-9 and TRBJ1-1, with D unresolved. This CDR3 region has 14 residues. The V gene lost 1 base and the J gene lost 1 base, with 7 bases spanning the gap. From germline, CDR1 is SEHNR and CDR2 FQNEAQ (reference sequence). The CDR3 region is CASSLVGENTEAFF. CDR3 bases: TGTGCCAGCAGCTTAGTTGGAGAGAACACTGAAGCTTTCTTT.

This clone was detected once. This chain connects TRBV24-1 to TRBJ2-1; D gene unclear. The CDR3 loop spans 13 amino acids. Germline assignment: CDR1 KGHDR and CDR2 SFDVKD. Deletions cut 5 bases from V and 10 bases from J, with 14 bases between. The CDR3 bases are TGTGCCACCAGTGTCAGTCGGTGGGGAGAGCAGTTCTTC. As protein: CATSVSRWGEQFF.

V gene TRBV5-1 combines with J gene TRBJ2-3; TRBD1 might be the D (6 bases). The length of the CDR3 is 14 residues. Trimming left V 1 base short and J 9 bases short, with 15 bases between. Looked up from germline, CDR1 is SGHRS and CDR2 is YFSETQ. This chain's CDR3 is CASSLYRDGDTQYF. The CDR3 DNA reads TGCGCCAGCAGCTTGTACAGGGATGGTGACACGCAGTATTTT.

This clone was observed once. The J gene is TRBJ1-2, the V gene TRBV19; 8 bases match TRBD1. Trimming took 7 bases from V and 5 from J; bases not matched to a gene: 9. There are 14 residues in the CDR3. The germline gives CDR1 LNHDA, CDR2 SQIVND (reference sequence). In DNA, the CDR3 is TGTGCCAGTACCCTCCGACAGGGGAGGTATGGCTACACCTTC. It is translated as CASTLRQGRYGYTF. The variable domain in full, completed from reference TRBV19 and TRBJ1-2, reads DGGITQSPKYLFRKEGQNVTLSCEQNLNHDAMYWYRQDPGQGLRLIYYSQIVNDFQKGDIAEGYSVSREKKESFPLTVTSAQKNPTAFYLCASTLRQGRYGYTFGSGTRLTVV.